This TCR beta chain was sequenced during a study of CD8+CD57+ T cells in acquired aplastic anemia. On the study more broadly: DNA recovered from sorted CD4+ and CD8+ cells had a mean of about 3 ug.

Profiles of TCR beta VDJ and CDR3 were generated from a genomic DNA template. In TCRdb, the reads were re-called with MiXCR into one record per CDR3 protein. The data show 200,000 to 250,000 distinct CDR3 sequences, around 32% seen once. CDR1 is MGHRA and CDR2 is YSYEKL in the germline V gene. This CDR3 is 15 amino acids long. Trimming cost V 0 bases and J 4 bases, with 12 bases left between them. The table lists this clonotype with many counts. The source material was sorted CD4+, CD8+, or CD8+CD57+ T cells (not recorded which) from PBMCs. The sequence was collected from a human donor in good health, serving as a control. This chain joins TRBV4-1 and TRBJ1-2, with D possibly matching TRBD1 (5 bases). CDR3 in amino acids: CASSQDQGFGYGYTF. The CDR3 nucleotides read TGCGCCAGCAGCCAAGATCAGGGATTCGGCTATGGCTACACCTTC.